What follows are 20 T cell receptor beta chains derived from one specimen sequenced in a study of cytomegalovirus exposure and HLA in healthy donors. PCR used 60 Vbeta primers and 13 Jbeta primers. Clones were sequenced by immunoSEQ multiplex PCR, and TCRdb holds only the in-frame ones, with some missing. The table shows approximately 93,000 clones, with just under 80% occurring only once. Sequences were obtained from PBMCs. The receptors originated from a woman in her 40s in good health and CMV-seronegative.

CDR3 in DNA: TGCGCCAGCAGCCTGGGACAGCTACAAGAGACCCAGTACTTC. Translation gives CASSLGQLQETQYF. The rearrangement links TRBV5-1 to TRBJ2-5; 7 bases line up with TRBD1. There are 14 residues in the CDR3. Trimming took 4 bases from V and 2 from J; bases not matched to a gene: 5. Germline-derived CDR1 and CDR2 are SGHRS and YFSETQ.

This chain connects TRBV6-6 to TRBJ1-1; the D is unclear. CDR1 MNHNY and CDR2 SVGAGI come from the germline V gene (reference sequence). The CDR3 has 14 residues. The germline V and J ends were trimmed by 6 bases and 1 base, with 12 bases remaining between them. The CDR3 region is CASRTPAANTEAFF. In DNA form, the CDR3 reads TGTGCCAGCAGGACCCCGGCGGCGAACACTGAAGCTTTCTTT.

V is TRBV9 and J is TRBJ1-1, with D perhaps TRBD1 (5 bases). There are 12 residues in the CDR3. Germline-derived CDR1 and CDR2 are SGDLS and YYNGEE. V was pared by 7 bases and J by 9 bases, with 16 bases between. The CDR3 DNA is TGTGCCAGCTCCCGGGACTCGGTACAAGCTTTCTTT. It is translated as CASSRDSVQAFF.

This clone was detected only a few times. The chain is built from TRBV19 and TRBJ1-1; unclear D gene. The germline CDR1 and CDR2 sequences are LNHDA and SQIVND (reference sequence). With 6 bases removed from V and 0 bases from J, the gap between germline ends came to 8 bases. The CDR3 totals 13 residues. The CDR3 here is CASRSVLNTEAFF. The CDR3 DNA reads as TGTGCCAGTAGGTCGGTGCTGAACACTGAAGCTTTCTTT.

This clone was found once. The chain carries TRBV7-2 and TRBJ1-4; D gene ambiguous. Germline assignment: CDR1 SGHTA and CDR2 FQGNSA. There are 17 residues in the CDR3. V lost 1 base and J 0 bases, leaving 12 bases between the germline ends. The CDR3 sequence: CASSLDDIGTTNEKLFF. DNA for the CDR3: TGTGCCAGCAGCTTAGACGACATAGGCACAACTAATGAAAAACTGTTTTTT.

The genes are TRBV7-7 and TRBJ2-7; a possible D gene is TRBD1 (6 bases). Trimming left V 3 bases short and J 0 bases short, with 12 bases between. CDR3 length equals 15 residues. Germline CDR1 SSHAT, CDR2 FNYEAQ (reference sequence). The CDR3 is CASSLDSNSSYEQYF. The CDR3 bases are TGTGCCAGCAGCTTGGACAGCAATTCCTCCTACGAGCAGTACTTC.

This chain links TRBV5-4 with TRBJ2-7, with D possibly being TRBD1 (5 bases). The CDR3 is 17 residues long. Between the trimmed V and J ends, which lost 0 bases and 1 base, there was a span of 17 bases. Germline assignment: CDR1 SGHNT and CDR2 YYREEE (reference sequence). The CDR3 is CASSLAESLYRSYEQYF. CDR3 nucleotides: TGTGCCAGCAGCTTGGCCGAATCCCTGTACAGGTCCTACGAGCAGTACTTC.

The chain links TRBV18 to TRBJ2-3; the D is unclear. The V end lost 3 bases, the J end lost 0 bases, and 4 bases lay between the germline ends. The CDR3 extends over 13 amino acids. CDR1 is KGHSH and CDR2 is LQKENI in the germline V gene. CDR3 sequence (DNA): TGTGCCAGCTCACCGCAGAGCACAGATACGCAGTATTTT. Translating it yields CASSPQSTDTQYF.

The chain recombines TRBV4-2 with TRBJ2-1, with TRBD2 matching 10 bases. Looked up from germline, CDR1 is LGHNA and CDR2 is YNFKEQ. The junction had 4 bases not matched to a gene; V was cut back by 1 base and J by 4 bases. The CDR3 spans 16 residues. The CDR3 bases are TGTGCCAGCAGCCAAGGATCTAGCGGGGGTTACAATGAGCAGTTCTTC. Its translation is CASSQGSSGGYNEQFF.

The rearrangement joins TRBV28 to TRBJ2-7, with a tentative D call TRBD1 (6 bases). Per germline, CDR1 MDHEN and CDR2 SYDVKM. Trimming stripped 4 bases from V and 3 bases from J, with 10 bases between. The length of the CDR3 is 13 residues. CDR3 region: CASSYTGRYEQYF. In DNA form, the CDR3 reads TGTGCCAGCAGTTATACAGGGCGCTACGAGCAGTACTTC.

The sample holds one count of this clone. The chain combines TRBV5-1 with TRBJ2-5, with TRBD1 matching over 10 bases. CDR1 and CDR2 from the germline V gene are SGHRS and YFSETQ. CDR3 length: 14 amino acids. The V segment lost 3 bases and the J segment 5 bases; nucleotides outside the gene matches: 4. The CDR3 sequence: CASSYGQGVETQYF. As DNA, the CDR3 is TGCGCCAGCAGCTACGGACAGGGGGTTGAGACCCAGTACTTC.

This chain uses TRBV5-1 with TRBJ2-3; the match to TRBD2 covers 11 bases. This CDR3 has 16 amino acids. Germline V gene sequence: CDR1 SGHRS, CDR2 YFSETQ. V lost 4 bases and J lost 0; bases outside the gene matches: 4. The CDR3 protein is CASSAGLAESTDTQYF. Here the CDR3 DNA reads TGCGCCAGCAGCGCGGGACTAGCGGAGAGCACAGATACGCAGTATTTT.

The V call is TRBV7-9, the J call TRBJ2-3; D gene ambiguous. Trimming removed 5 bases at V and 2 bases at J, with 8 bases between. The CDR3 is made up of 13 amino acids. Germline V CDR1 and CDR2: SEHNR, FQNEAQ (reference sequence). The CDR3 nucleotides are TGTGCCAGCAGCGCGTTCTACACAGATACGCAGTATTTT. Its protein product is CASSAFYTDTQYF.

The chain carries TRBV9 and TRBJ2-7; no firm D call. V was shortened by 4 bases and J by 4 bases, with 12 bases between the two germline ends. The CDR3 extends over 13 amino acids. Germline V gene data show CDR1 as SGDLS and CDR2 as YYNGEE. CDR3 sequence (DNA): TGTGCCAGCAGCCCGACGACTGGTTACGAGCAGTACTTC. This gives the protein CASSPTTGYEQYF.

The chain has TRBV10-3 and TRBJ1-1; D might be TRBD1 (6 bases). This CDR3 is built from 13 residues. Germline V gene sequence: CDR1 ENHRY, CDR2 SYGVKD. The V end lost 1 base, the J end lost 6 bases, and 9 bases lay between the germline ends. The CDR3 here is CAISEYQGPEAFF. The CDR3, as DNA: TGTGCCATCAGTGAGTATCAGGGGCCTGAAGCTTTCTTT.

The chain uses TRBV7-9 and TRBJ1-5, with no clear D. Germline values: CDR1 SEHNR, CDR2 FQNEAQ (reference sequence). The germline V and J ends were trimmed by 5 bases and 1 base, with 18 bases remaining between them. The CDR3 runs 17 residues. This chain's CDR3 is CASSRSTLDRSNQPQHF. The DNA of the CDR3 is TGTGCCAGCAGCCGGTCCACTCTAGACCGCAGCAATCAGCCCCAGCATTTT.

The CDR3 region has the DNA TGCGCCAGCAGCTTCGGGGCTACAGGGGGGACACCCCTCCACTTT. Its translation: CASSFGATGGTPLHF. J is TRBJ1-6 and V is TRBV5-1; TRBD1 matches 8 bases. With 2 bases clipped from V and 11 bases from J, the junction kept 9 bases outside the gene matches. CDR1 and CDR2 (germline): SGHRS, YFSETQ. This CDR3 has 15 residues.

The V call is TRBV28, the J call TRBJ2-2; 10 nucleotides agree with TRBD1. Germline V lookup: CDR1 MDHEN, CDR2 SYDVKM. V shed 6 bases and J 4 bases; nucleotides not matched to a gene: 2. The CDR3 spans 14 residues. CDR3 loop: CASRGQGVTGELFF. CDR3 DNA sequence: TGTGCCAGCAGAGGACAGGGGGTCACCGGGGAGCTGTTTTTT.

This clone was observed a few times. The chain is built from TRBV5-1 and TRBJ1-1; tentative D call: TRBD1 (6 bases). V shed 1 base and J shed 5 bases, with 9 bases lying between them. Germline V gene lookup returns CDR1 SGHRS and CDR2 YFSETQ. The CDR3 consists of 13 residues. The CDR3 nucleotides are TGCGCCAGCAGCTTGACAGGGTTGACTGAAGCTTTCTTT. Translated: CASSLTGLTEAFF.

The V gene is TRBV27, the J gene TRBJ1-2; D may be TRBD1 (5 bases). The CDR3 has 14 residues. Germline CDR1 and CDR2: MNHEY and SMNVEV (reference sequence). Trimming shortened V by 6 bases and J by 2 bases, and 13 bases separated the two germline ends. CDR3 in DNA: TGTGCCAGCAGCCATGACGACAGAAACTATGGCTACACCTTC. It yields the protein CASSHDDRNYGYTF.